Described below is a single T cell receptor (beta chain) sequence and its context. The antigen is undetermined. This specimen comes from a study of breast tumors, draining lymph nodes, adjacent tissues. Samples came from axillary lymph nodes draining the breast cancer. Study conclusions and caveats: Tumor repertoires ranked between lymph nodes and nontumor tissue in diversity, with V and J gene preferences. Tumor and nontumor repertoires were significantly more similar in luminal-like than in basal-like breast cancer. That most tumor T cells come from lymph nodes remained unproven.

A single record per CDR3 protein comes from TCRdb applying MiXCR to the multiplex PCR reads. The data show under 150,000 distinct CDR3 sequences, with just under 20% seen just once and under 4.5% held by the top ten. CDR1 and CDR2 (germline): MNHEY, SVGAGI. V gave up 10 bases and J gave up 8 bases, with 23 bases separating them. The CDR3 extends over 15 amino acids. The TCR originated in a female donor with breast cancer. Some clones in this sample may be carry-over from other donors' samples. The chain recombines TRBV6-5 with TRBJ1-4; D might be TRBD1 (5 bases). Sequencing used axillary lymph node tissue. In nucleotides, the CDR3 is TGTGCCACCCGGGGAGGGCCACAGGTCGGGGAAAAACTGTTTTTT. It yields the protein CATRGGPQVGEKLFF.